Each of the 14 T cell receptor beta chains below was sequenced from the same sample in a study of blood T cell repertoires in COVID-19. Clones were read by immunoSEQ multiplex PCR, and TCRdb kept only the in-frame ones, dropping some. The sample has about 310,000 clones, around 86% seen once. Sequencing input: peripheral blood. Every receptor here comes from a man aged 45-65 years with active or convalescent COVID-19.

The chain employs TRBV4-1 and TRBJ2-3, with D uncertain. The CDR3 spans 14 residues. CDR1 is MGHRA, CDR2 YSYEKL, per germline. Trimming pared 4 bases from V and 6 bases from J, leaving 14 bases between. The CDR3 spells CASSPPYPGDTQYF. DNA of the CDR3: TGCGCCAGCAGCCCCCCCTACCCCGGGGATACGCAGTATTTT.

The genes are TRBV4-3 and TRBJ2-1, with a possible D match to TRBD1 (6 bases). CDR3 length: 14 residues. Germline V gives CDR1 LGHNA, CDR2 YSLEER. Trimming removed 4 bases from V and 5 bases from J, with 12 bases in between. The CDR3: CASSRTDSNNEQFF. CDR3 sequence (DNA): TGCGCCAGCAGCCGCACGGACAGTAACAATGAGCAGTTCTTC.

The chain is built from TRBV2 and TRBJ2-5, with 9 bases matching TRBD1. CDR1 is SNHLY, CDR2 FYNNEI, per germline. The CDR3 extends over 13 amino acids. V lost 6 bases and J lost 5; bases outside the gene matches: 4. CDR3 loop: CASRQGAVETQYF. In DNA form, the CDR3 reads TGTGCCAGCAGACAGGGGGCTGTGGAGACCCAGTACTTC. The entire variable domain, with the rest obtained from reference TRBV2 and TRBJ2-5, is as follows: EPEVTQTPSHQVTQMGQEVILRCVPISNHLYFYWYRQILGQKVEFLVSFYNNEISEKSEIFDDQFSVERPDGSNFTLKIRSTKLEDSAMYFCASRQGAVETQYFGPGTRLLVL.

The rearrangement joins TRBV2 to TRBJ2-1; 7 nucleotides agree with TRBD2. Trimming at V came to 6 bases and at J to 10 bases, leaving 3 bases not matched to a gene. This CDR3 is built from 11 residues. CDR1 SNHLY and CDR2 FYNNEI come from the germline V gene. CDR3: CASRGAGEQFF. For the CDR3, the DNA is TGTGCCAGCAGAGGAGCGGGGGAGCAGTTCTTC.

V usage is TRBV18 and J usage is TRBJ2-5; 13 bases map to TRBD2. Trimming at V came to 2 bases and at J to 5 bases, leaving 5 bases not matched to a gene. Germline CDR1 KGHSH, CDR2 LQKENI. The CDR3 contains 16 residues. The CDR3 loop reads CASSPGTSGALETQYF. The CDR3 DNA reads TGTGCCAGCTCACCAGGGACTAGCGGGGCTCTCGAGACCCAGTACTTC.

Here the CDR3 reads CASSYSQGENTEAFF. CDR3 nucleotide sequence: TGTGCCAGCAGTTACTCTCAGGGGGAGAACACTGAAGCTTTCTTT. The V gene is TRBV6-5, the J gene TRBJ1-1; 7 bases match TRBD1. There are 15 residues in the CDR3. Per germline, CDR1 MNHEY and CDR2 SVGAGI. V shed 0 bases and J 1 base; nucleotides not matched to a gene: 2.

V and J are TRBV29-1 and TRBJ2-1, with TRBD1 identical over 7 bases. This CDR3 is built from 16 residues. Germline V lookup: CDR1 SQVTM, CDR2 ANQGSEA. V shed 6 bases and J 4 bases; nucleotides not matched to a gene: 15. The CDR3: CSVESGTANFYNEQFF. CDR3 DNA sequence: TGCAGCGTCGAATCCGGGACAGCCAATTTTTACAATGAGCAGTTCTTC.

For the CDR3, the DNA is TGTGCCAGCAGTGAAGGCGGGGGCTCTAGCACAGATACGCAGTATTTT. Its translation: CASSEGGGSSTDTQYF. The gene calls are TRBV2 and TRBJ2-3; tentatively, D is TRBD2 (7 bases). Trimming pared 1 base from V and 0 bases from J, leaving 11 bases between. Germline CDR1 is SNHLY and CDR2 is FYNNEI. The CDR3 runs to 16 residues.

The chain carries TRBV7-9 and TRBJ1-4; D uncertain. Germline V gives CDR1 SEHNR, CDR2 FQNEAQ (reference sequence). Trimming left V 3 bases short and J 7 bases short, with 15 bases between. The CDR3 is 15 residues long. CDR3 nucleotides: TGTGCCAGCAGCTTCGCCGGCGCGGGGAGTGAAAAACTGTTTTTT. Protein product: CASSFAGAGSEKLFF.

This clone was found a few times. V is TRBV28 and J is TRBJ1-2, with 9 bases that match TRBD1. V lost 6 bases, J lost 8 bases, and 4 bases stayed unmatched. The CDR3 length is 12 residues. Germline CDR1 MDHEN, CDR2 SYDVKM. CDR3 DNA: TGTGCCAGCAGAAGGGGACAGGGAGGCTACACCTTC. As protein: CASRRGQGGYTF.

This chain connects TRBV21-1 to TRBJ1-2; the D call of TRBD1 is as the table states it, not checked on the DNA. TRBV21-1 is a pseudogene segment. The CDR3 runs 21 residues. Here the CDR3 reads CASSKAEGQDTSVGTNYGYTF. The DNA of the CDR3 is TGTGCCAGCAGCAAAGCGGAAGGACAGGACACCTCGGTAGGTACTAACTATGGCTACACCTTC.

The rearrangement uses TRBV30 and TRBJ1-2; D unclear. The ends were cut back, 0 bases at V and 8 bases at J, with 13 bases in the middle. The CDR3 runs 13 residues. CDR1 and CDR2 from the germline V gene are GTSNPN and SVGIG (reference sequence). The CDR3 spells CAWSVHGSGGYTF. The CDR3 coding sequence is TGTGCCTGGAGTGTACATGGTTCGGGGGGCTACACCTTC.

This clone was observed a few times. The CDR3 region is CASSQGTGNQPQHF. The CDR3 coding sequence is TGTGCCAGCTCACAGGGGACAGGCAATCAGCCCCAGCATTTT. The chain has TRBV18 and TRBJ1-5; TRBD1 matches at 7 bases. The CDR3 runs to 14 residues. Germline CDR1 is KGHSH and CDR2 is LQKENI. After removal of 4 bases from V and 2 bases from J, the junction contained 2 bases not matched to a gene.

The V and J genes are TRBV19 and TRBJ2-7, with TRBD2 matching 7 bases. With V trimmed by 1 base and J by 4 bases, 7 bases remained unmatched. Per the germline V gene, CDR1 is LNHDA and CDR2 is SQIVND (reference sequence). The CDR3 consists of 15 residues. CDR3 coding DNA: TGTGCCAGTAGTATAGGTCCTAGCGGTTTGTACGAGCAGTACTTC. Residues: CASSIGPSGLYEQYF.